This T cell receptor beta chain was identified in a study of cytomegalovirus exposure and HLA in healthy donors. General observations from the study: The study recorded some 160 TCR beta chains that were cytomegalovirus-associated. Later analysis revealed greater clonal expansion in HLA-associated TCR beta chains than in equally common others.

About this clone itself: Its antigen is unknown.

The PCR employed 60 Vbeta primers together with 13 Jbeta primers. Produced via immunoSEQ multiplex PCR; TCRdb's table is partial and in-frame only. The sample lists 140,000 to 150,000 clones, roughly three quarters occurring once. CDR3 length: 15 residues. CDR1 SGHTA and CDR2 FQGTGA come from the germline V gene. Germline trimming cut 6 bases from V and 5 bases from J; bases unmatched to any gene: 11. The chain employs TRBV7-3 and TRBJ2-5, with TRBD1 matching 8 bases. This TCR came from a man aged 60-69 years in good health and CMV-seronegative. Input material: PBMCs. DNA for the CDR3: TGTGCCAGCAGTCTAGACAGGGGACCCCCGGAGACCCAGTACTTC. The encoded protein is CASSLDRGPPETQYF.